The source of this TCR beta chain is a study of a mutant IDH1 vaccine in newly diagnosed glioma. On the study more broadly: Vaccination started 4-6 weeks after radiotherapy alone, or with temozolomide cycles. General observations from the study: Top peripheral T cell clonotype shifts appeared unrelated to pseudoprogression.

Regarding this clone: Its antigen remains unidentified.

TCRdb keeps only in-frame clones here, not all; method: immunoSEQ multiplex PCR. The data contain about 59,000 clones, around 83% of them singletons. Stated time point: week 47, end of study. Doses consisted of 300 ug of mutant IDH1 20-mer peptide each, paired with topical imiquimod. V lost 4 bases and J lost 3, with 13 bases in between. This CDR3 comprises 15 residues. CDR1 is SGHDT, CDR2 YYEEEE, per germline. The TCR originated in a man between 25 and 39 years old with glioma. The chain recombines TRBV5-6 with TRBJ1-4; D unclear. The material was PBMCs, obtained from a glioma patient whose treatment included an IDH1 peptide vaccine. CDR3 bases: TGTGCCAGCAGCCCGGGGATTGGGTCTAATGAAAAACTGTTTTTT. Protein product: CASSPGIGSNEKLFF.